The rows below give T cell receptor beta chains drawn from one sample of a study of CD8 T cells in ankylosing spondylitis. One entry per CDR3 protein results from TCRdb running MiXCR on the 5' RACE reads. Of 200,000 to 250,000 distinct CDR3 sequences listed, 7.3% are singletons. The specimen sequenced was blood, either unsorted or a sorted T cell fraction (not recorded which). The receptor source for this set is a male donor with ankylosing spondylitis. Both conserved end residues are part of each CDR3. The D gene is left open where the match is weak. The size field is filled for only some rows; it gives once, few, many or a size class.

j_call,v_call,d_call,clone_size,cdr3_aa,cdr3_nt
TRBJ2-2,TRBV7-2,.,.,CASCEGVLVNTGELFF,TGTGCCAGCTGCGAGGGCGTGCTTGTCAACACCGGGGAGCTGTTTTTT
TRBJ2-7,TRBV5-1,.,.,CASRPIDGPSYEQYF,TGCGCCAGCAGGCCCATTGACGGACCCTCCTACGAGCAGTACTTC
TRBJ1-2,TRBV12-3/TRBV12-4,TRBD1,many,CASIGLHAGQGSGYTF,TGTGCCAGCATCGGACTACATGCGGGACAGGGGAGCGGCTACACCTTC
TRBJ2-7,TRBV13,.,many,CASSFRKYEQYF,TGTGCCAGCAGCTTCCGAAAATACGAGCAGTACTTC
TRBJ2-1,TRBV2,.,.,CASSQGMEGRGNEQFF,TGTGCCAGCAGCCAAGGGATGGAGGGAAGGGGCAATGAGCAGTTCTTC
TRBJ2-6,TRBV4-3,.,few,CASSLGTAGANVLTF,TGCGCCAGCAGCCTAGGGACTGCTGGGGCCAACGTCCTGACTTTC
TRBJ2-2,TRBV28,.,medium-sized,CASTAGQGDAGELFF,TGTGCCAGCACAGCGGGACAAGGGGATGCCGGGGAGCTGTTTTTT
TRBJ2-7,TRBV28,TRBD2,many,CASSSPGGGRDYEQYF,TGTGCCAGCAGTTCCCCGGGGGGCGGGAGGGACTACGAGCAGTACTTC
TRBJ2-7,TRBV20-1,.,many,CSAASVRTYEQYF,TGCAGTGCTGCTTCCGTCCGGACCTACGAGCAGTACTTC
TRBJ1-1,TRBV27,.,many,CASSHLWDLTMNTEAFF,TGTGCCAGCAGTCATCTTTGGGACTTAACGATGAACACTGAAGCTTTCTTT
TRBJ1-4,TRBV28,.,many,CASSLRRGATNEKLFF,TGTGCCAGCAGTCTGCGCCGGGGCGCAACTAATGAAAAACTGTTTTTT
TRBJ2-7,TRBV13,.,many,CASSFRGTTIYEQYF,TGTGCCAGCAGTTTCCGAGGGACGACAATATACGAGCAGTACTTC
TRBJ2-1,TRBV7-9,.,many,CASSLPADGSSYNEQFF,TGTGCCAGCAGCTTGCCGGCGGACGGGAGCTCCTACAATGAGCAGTTCTTC
TRBJ2-1,TRBV4-3,.,.,CASSPDDGSYNEQFF,TGCGCCAGCAGCCCGGATGACGGGTCCTACAATGAGCAGTTCTTC
TRBJ2-7,TRBV20-1,.,many,CSARDAEGPLYEQYF,TGCAGTGCTAGAGATGCGGAAGGTCCCCTCTACGAGCAGTACTTC
TRBJ2-3,TRBV7-2,.,.,CASSPRASLYSTDTQYF,TGTGCCAGCAGCCCCCGGGCCAGCCTATATAGCACAGATACGCAGTATTTT
TRBJ2-1,TRBV10-1,TRBD2,many,CASSESIAGGPEFF,TGCGCCAGCAGTGAGTCGATAGCGGGAGGGCCTGAGTTCTTC
TRBJ1-5,TRBV12-3/TRBV12-4,.,many,CASSFGGGGNQPQHF,TGTGCCAGCAGTTTCGGGGGTGGGGGCAATCAGCCCCAGCATTTT
TRBJ2-1,TRBV10-2,.,many,CASSERGPRYEQFF,TGCGCCAGCAGTGAACGGGGGCCTCGATATGAGCAGTTCTTC
TRBJ2-3,TRBV4-3,TRBD2,many,CASSQWTGGADTQYF,TGCGCCAGCAGCCAGTGGACGGGGGGTGCAGATACGCAGTATTTT
TRBJ2-7,TRBV30,.,.,CACEVQEDEQYF,TGTGCCTGCGAGGTTCAGGAGGACGAGCAGTACTTC
TRBJ2-1,TRBV10-2,.,.,CATRPGDEQFF,TGCGCCACCCGACCCGGAGATGAGCAGTTCTTC
TRBJ2-1,TRBV28,.,.,CASSRLSGVMNEQFF,TGTGCCAGCAGTCGTCTTTCGGGGGTGATGAATGAGCAGTTCTTC
TRBJ1-5,TRBV29-1,TRBD1,many,CSVEGDSQNQPQHF,TGCAGCGTTGAAGGGGACAGCCAGAATCAGCCCCAGCATTTT
TRBJ1-1,TRBV7-8,.,many,CASSPLRWTEAFF,TGTGCCAGCAGCCCATTGCGGTGGACTGAAGCTTTCTTT
TRBJ2-3,TRBV20-1,.,few,CSARVPPGLYTDTQYF,TGCAGTGCTAGAGTACCTCCGGGACTCTACACAGATACGCAGTATTTT
TRBJ2-7,TRBV4-1,TRBD2,many,CASSQKSGRSIEQYF,TGCGCCAGCAGCCAGAAAAGCGGGAGGTCGATAGAGCAGTACTTC
TRBJ1-2,TRBV29-1,.,few,CSVVGNLGYGYTF,TGCAGCGTTGTTGGTAACCTTGGCTATGGCTACACCTTC
TRBJ2-3,TRBV7-9,TRBD2,.,CASSFRLAGEGDTQYF,TGTGCCAGCAGCTTTCGACTAGCGGGAGAAGGTGATACGCAGTATTTT
TRBJ1-5,TRBV7-8,TRBD1,many,CASNPTGRGDQPQHF,TGTGCCAGCAATCCGACAGGGAGGGGTGATCAGCCCCAGCATTTT
TRBJ1-2,TRBV9,.,many,CASSAGTRRGYTF,TGTGCCAGCAGCGCCGGGACCAGGAGGGGCTACACCTTC
TRBJ1-5,TRBV5-1,.,.,CASSFGGVGQPQHF,TGCGCCAGCAGCTTCGGAGGGGTGGGACAGCCCCAGCATTTT
TRBJ2-7,TRBV6-4,TRBD2,few,CASSDSPSGMDEQYF,TGTGCCAGCAGTGACTCGCCTAGCGGGATGGACGAGCAGTACTTC
TRBJ1-1,TRBV4-3,.,once,CASSPHGGGAGTRYTEAFF,TGCGCCAGCAGCCCTCACGGGGGAGGGGCAGGTACAAGGTACACTGAAGCTTTCTTT
TRBJ2-1,TRBV5-1,.,.,CASRGSEQFF,TGCGCCAGCAGAGGAAGTGAGCAGTTCTTC
TRBJ2-1,TRBV15,TRBD1,.,CATSSPGQGGGEQFF,TGTGCCACCAGCAGCCCGGGACAGGGGGGTGGTGAGCAGTTCTTC
TRBJ1-4,TRBV9,.,many,CASSEQGATNEKLFF,TGTGCCAGCAGCGAACAGGGAGCAACTAATGAAAAACTGTTTTTT
TRBJ2-7,TRBV6-1,.,many,CASSRTRTQGYEQYF,TGTGCCAGCAGTCGAACCAGGACCCAGGGCTACGAGCAGTACTTC
TRBJ2-1,TRBV6-2/TRBV6-3,.,.,CASSLGPWGEINNEQFF,TGTGCCAGCAGTTTGGGCCCTTGGGGGGAGATAAACAATGAGCAGTTCTTC
TRBJ1-6,TRBV4-2,.,many,CASSQAVLSPLHF,TGTGCCAGCAGCCAAGCGGTCCTTTCACCCCTCCACTTT
TRBJ2-3,TRBV9,.,many,CASSGRTVSTDTQYF,TGTGCCAGCAGCGGAAGGACAGTTAGCACAGATACGCAGTATTTT
TRBJ1-4,TRBV15,.,.,CATSSTSGGGEKLFF,TGTGCCACCAGCAGTACCTCGGGAGGAGGGGAAAAACTGTTTTTT